The clone carrying this T cell receptor beta chain was observed a single time. Participant ages covered roughly 18 to 89 years across about two dozen US areas. Clinical histories supplied by participants themselves formed the basis of cohort assignment. The CDR3 runs to 13 residues. Germline CDR1 is MNHEY and CDR2 is SVGAGI. V shed 7 bases and J shed 3 bases, with 12 bases lying between them. The entry originates in a study of blood T cell repertoires in COVID-19. Study as a whole: PBMCs, B-cell-depleted T cells, or T cells were the source of the cDNA or gDNA that made up the material.

TCRdb keeps only in-frame clones here, not all; method: immunoSEQ multiplex PCR. The sample comprises roughly 180,000 clones, approximately 80% of which are singletons, and 13% rests with the top ten. The sequenced sample was PBMCs or T cells enriched from blood (not recorded which). The chain is built from TRBV6-5 and TRBJ1-1; no definite D call. The TCR was taken from a woman aged 60-75 years who had recovered from COVID-19. CDR3 DNA: TGTGCCAGCAATCCGACACGTTACACTGAAGCTTTCTTT. The encoded protein is CASNPTRYTEAFF.